This T cell receptor (beta chain) was sequenced during a study of OX40 agonist ivuxolimab in advanced cancers. Study-wide context: Across the patients, intravenous ivuxolimab was delivered every 2 weeks at 0.01 to 10 mg/kg. The study's findings and limits: Normalized expansion of T-cell clones was also low for some nonresponders. On average, CD8+ T cells had more expanded clones than CD4+.

V shed 0 bases and J shed 6 bases, with 8 bases lying between them. The CDR3 sequence is 14 residues long. In germline, CDR1 is SSHAT, CDR2 FNYEAQ (reference sequence). Method: immunoSEQ multiplex PCR; TCRdb's copy keeps in-frame clones and lacks some. The sample records roughly 63,000 clones, 86% being singletons. Blood was sampled at baseline, cycle 4 day 1, and cycle 7 day 1. Concerning this clone: The antigen remains unidentified.

Here the sequenced sample was CD4+ or CD8+ T cells sorted from blood, taken in a trial of the OX40 agonist ivuxolimab. The gene calls are TRBV7-7 and TRBJ2-2; D ambiguous. This TCR was recovered from an adult with an advanced solid tumor such as melanoma, head and neck, liver or kidney cancer. CDR3 bases: TGTGCCAGCAGCTTAGCGCCGAAAGCCGGGGAGCTGTTTTTT. Its translation: CASSLAPKAGELFF.